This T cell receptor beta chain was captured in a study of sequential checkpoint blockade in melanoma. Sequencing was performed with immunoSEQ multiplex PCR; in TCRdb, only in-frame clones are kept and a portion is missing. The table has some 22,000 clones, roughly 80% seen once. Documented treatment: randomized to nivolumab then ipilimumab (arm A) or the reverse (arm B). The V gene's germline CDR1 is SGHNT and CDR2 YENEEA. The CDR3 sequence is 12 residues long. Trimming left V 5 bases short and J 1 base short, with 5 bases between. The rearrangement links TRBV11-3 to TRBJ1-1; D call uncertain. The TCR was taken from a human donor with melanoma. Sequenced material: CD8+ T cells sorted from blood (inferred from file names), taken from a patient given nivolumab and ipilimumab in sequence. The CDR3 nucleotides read TGTGCCAGCAGCACGGGGAACACTGAAGCTTTCTTT. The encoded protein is CASSTGNTEAFF.